The 11 T cell receptor beta chains given below trace back to one sample, sequenced in a study of Graves' ophthalmopathy and Graves' hyperthyroidism. Transcripts of RNA were the source for amplifying TCR beta CDR3 regions. HTBI-primed first-round RT-PCR preceded second-round multiplex PCR. MiXCR was run by TCRdb on the multiplex PCR reads, yielding one entry per CDR3 protein. The repertoire holds 400,000 to 450,000 distinct CDR3 sequences, with more than 20% as singletons. The sequenced sample was peripheral blood. The receptors originated from a young woman with stable Graves' hyperthyroidism.

This clonotype was counted a single time. CDR3 DNA sequence: TGTGCCAGCAGTTACTCGGTCGGGAACATCCAACTAGATCAGCCCCAGCATTTT. Translated, it gives CASSYSVGNIQLDQPQHF. This chain connects TRBV6-2 or TRBV6-3 to TRBJ1-5; D gene uncertain. Germline CDR1 and CDR2: MNHEY and SVGEGT. The CDR3 sequence is 18 residues long. Trimming left V 0 bases short and J 5 bases short, with 20 bases between.

In its sample, this clonotype was seen many times. The chain has TRBV12-3 or TRBV12-4 and TRBJ2-7; tentatively, D is TRBD2 (6 bases). Trimming stripped 7 bases from V and 3 bases from J, with 16 bases between. CDR3 length: 14 residues. The CDR3: CASTPRGAGYEQYF. For the CDR3, the DNA is TGTGCCAGCACTCCCCGGGGAGCGGGCTACGAGCAGTACTTC.

Concerning this clonotype: It may be a read error: a sequence one base away is much more abundant. Since the CDR3 does not end with the conserved phenylalanine or tryptophan, this likely comes from a read error. This rearrangement joins TRBV30 to TRBJ2-5; tentatively, D is TRBD1 or TRBD2 (6 bases each). The germline V gene encodes CDR1 GTSNPN and CDR2 SVGIG (reference sequence). This CDR3 has 12 amino acids. Trimming left V 5 bases short and J 7 bases short, with 14 bases between. The DNA of the CDR3 is TGTGCCTGGGCCAAGGAGGGGGGGACCCAGTACTCC. This gives the protein CAWAKEGGTQYS.

This clonotype was observed many times. The V and J genes are TRBV4-1 and TRBJ1-3, with D possibly being TRBD1 (5 bases). This CDR3 spans 15 amino acids. CDR1 and CDR2 from the germline V gene are MGHRA and YSYEKL. The V and J ends lost 4 bases and 4 bases respectively, with 14 bases between them. The CDR3 nucleotides are TGCGCCAGCAGCCCCGTTGGGGGTTACGGAAACACCATATATTTT. Translating it yields CASSPVGGYGNTIYF.

Many counts were recorded for this clonotype. The chain uses TRBV7-2 and TRBJ2-5; D possibly matches TRBD1 or TRBD2 (6 bases each). Germline V lookup: CDR1 SGHTA, CDR2 FQGNSA. This CDR3 has 15 residues. V was cut by 5 bases and J by 4 bases, with 17 bases left in between. The CDR3 coding sequence is TGTGCCAGCAGCAGAAACGGGGGCGGCCCAGAGACCCAGTACTTC. Encoded protein: CASSRNGGGPETQYF.

The sample holds many counts of this clonotype. This chain uses TRBV6-5 with TRBJ2-2; the D call may be TRBD1 or TRBD2 (5 bases each). Germline CDR1 reads MNHEY; CDR2 reads SVGAGI. V was cut by 0 bases and J by 7 bases, with 6 bases left in between. CDR3 length: 13 residues. Here the CDR3 reads CASSYSGVGELFF. The CDR3 DNA sequence: TGTGCCAGCAGTTACTCGGGGGTCGGGGAGCTGTTTTTT.

This clonotype showed up many times. The chain combines TRBV28 with TRBJ1-5; TRBD1 agrees at 7 bases. J lost 3 bases, V lost 6 bases, and 8 bases had no gene match. The CDR3 covers 15 residues. Germline V gene data show CDR1 as MDHEN and CDR2 as SYDVKM. The CDR3 is CASRIGQVLNQPQHF. DNA for the CDR3: TGTGCCAGCAGGATCGGACAGGTACTCAATCAGCCCCAGCATTTT.

CDR3 bases: TGCGCCAGCAGCCAAGTACTAGCGGGAGTATTGGCCAAAAACATTCAGTACTTC. Translating gives CASSQVLAGVLAKNIQYF. V and J are TRBV4-1 and TRBJ2-4; 11 bases are a match to TRBD2. J was trimmed by 1 base and V by 1 base; bases with no gene match: 6. The CDR3 has 18 residues. CDR1 MGHRA and CDR2 YSYEKL come from the germline V gene.

This clonotype was detected ten times or more. The J gene is TRBJ1-1, the V gene TRBV28, with TRBD1 matching 7 bases. Germline values: CDR1 MDHEN, CDR2 SYDVKM. There are 16 residues in the CDR3. Unmatched junction bases numbered 17, after V lost 7 bases and J lost 6 bases. The CDR3: CASTRDRQSVIPEAFF. In DNA, the CDR3 is TGTGCCAGCACCCGGGACAGACAAAGCGTGATCCCTGAAGCTTTCTTT. The entire variable domain, with the rest obtained from reference TRBV28 and TRBJ1-1, is as follows: DVKVTQSSRYLVKRTGEKVFLECVQDMDHENMFWYRQDPGLGLRLIYFSYDVKMKEKGDIPEGYSVSREKKERFSLILESASTNQTSMYLCASTRDRQSVIPEAFFGQGTRLTVV.

Concerning this clonotype itself: It may be a read error: a sequence one base away is much more abundant. This sequence joins TRBV5-1 and TRBJ2-4; TRBD1 might be the D (6 bases). Germline assignment: CDR1 SGHRS and CDR2 YFSETQ. The CDR3 totals 14 residues. The CDR3: CASGSYREQGIKYF. CDR3 DNA sequence: TGCGCCAGCGGCTCATACAGGGAACAAGGCATTAAGTACTTC.

The chain employs TRBV12-3 or TRBV12-4 and TRBJ1-2; D is uncertain. The CDR3 is 15 amino acids. The ends were cut back, 3 bases at V and 8 bases at J, with 19 bases in the middle. The DNA for the CDR3 is TGTGCCAGCAGTTTTGGACCTGGGATATCTTGGGGCTACACCTTC. Translation gives CASSFGPGISWGYTF.